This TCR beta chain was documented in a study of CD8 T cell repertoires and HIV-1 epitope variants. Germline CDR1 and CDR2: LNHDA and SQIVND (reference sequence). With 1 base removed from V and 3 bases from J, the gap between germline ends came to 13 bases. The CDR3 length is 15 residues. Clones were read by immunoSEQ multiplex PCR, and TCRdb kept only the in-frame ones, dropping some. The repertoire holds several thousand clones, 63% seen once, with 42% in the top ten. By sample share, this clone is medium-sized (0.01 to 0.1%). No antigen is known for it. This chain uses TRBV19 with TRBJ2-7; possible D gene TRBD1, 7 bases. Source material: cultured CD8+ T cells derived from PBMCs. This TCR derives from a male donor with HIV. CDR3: CASSIAGDSLYEQYF. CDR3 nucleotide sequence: TGTGCCAGTAGTATAGCGGGGGACAGCCTCTACGAGCAGTACTTC. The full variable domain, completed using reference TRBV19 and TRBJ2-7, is DGGITQSPKYLFRKEGQNVTLSCEQNLNHDAMYWYRQDPGQGLRLIYYSQIVNDFQKGDIAEGYSVSREKKESFPLTVTSAQKNPTAFYLCASSIAGDSLYEQYFGPGTRLTVT.